These 22 T cell receptor beta chains share one sample of origin, sequenced in a study of CD8 T cells in ankylosing spondylitis. From the 5' RACE reads, TCRdb called clonotypes with MiXCR, one entry per CDR3 protein. Among 200,000 or so distinct CDR3 sequences listed, over 10% were seen once. The sequencing input was blood, either unsorted or a sorted T cell fraction (not recorded which). Every receptor here comes from a female donor with ankylosing spondylitis or in good health (not recorded which).

There are many counts of this clonotype. The chain couples TRBV5-1 to TRBJ1-1; 10 bases agree with TRBD1. There are 14 residues in the CDR3. J lost 4 bases, V lost 2 bases, and 2 bases had no gene match. The germline V gene has CDR1 SGHRS and CDR2 YFSETQ. As DNA, the CDR3 is TGCGCCAGCAGCTTTGGACAGGGGGGCACTGAAGCTTTCTTT. It is translated as CASSFGQGGTEAFF.

As to this clonotype: Because the CDR3's place on the DNA is in doubt, the DNA is left out and the CDR3 is given as listed by TCRdb. This chain joins TRBV27 and TRBJ2-7; no DNA check was done on the table's D call, TRBD1. Ends included, the CDR3 has 17 residues. Looked up from germline, CDR1 is MNHEY and CDR2 is SMNVEV (reference sequence). The CDR3 loop reads CASSLVGQGIFTCGHSF.

This clonotype was seen a handful of times. The V and J genes are TRBV24-1 and TRBJ2-3; 10 bases line up with TRBD2. The CDR3 extends over 20 amino acids. The germline V gene has CDR1 KGHDR and CDR2 SFDVKD. V lost 5 bases to trimming and J lost 3 bases; unmatched junction nucleotides: 19. This CDR3 reads CATSGGSGRAGGPETDTQYF. For the CDR3, the DNA is TGTGCCACCAGTGGGGGGAGCGGGCGAGCGGGAGGGCCGGAAACAGATACGCAGTATTTT.

The rearrangement uses TRBV5-6 and TRBJ2-4; possibly TRBD1 or TRBD2 for D (5 bases each). CDR1 is SGHDT and CDR2 is YYEEEE in the germline V gene. The V end lost 7 bases, the J end lost 7 bases, and 15 bases lay between the germline ends. This CDR3 comprises 13 residues. CDR3: CASAGTPRNIQYF. CDR3 bases: TGTGCCAGCGCCGGGACCCCACGGAACATTCAGTACTTC.

This sequence joins TRBV5-6 and TRBJ2-7, with D perhaps TRBD1 (6 bases). The CDR3 runs 16 residues. CDR1 and CDR2 from the germline V gene are SGHDT and YYEEEE. Trimming removed 0 bases from V and 0 bases from J, with 13 bases in between. DNA of the CDR3: TGTGCCAGCAGCTTGGATTACAGGGCGAGCTCCTACGAGCAGTACTTC. Translated: CASSLDYRASSYEQYF.

The chain recombines TRBV5-1 with TRBJ2-3, with 12 bases lining up with TRBD2. The CDR3 totals 16 residues. The J segment lost 7 bases and the V segment lost 0 bases, leaving 6 bases of the junction unmatched. Germline CDR1 SGHRS, CDR2 YFSETQ. The CDR3 reads CASSLGLAGARNTQYF. The CDR3 DNA is TGCGCCAGCAGCTTGGGACTAGCGGGAGCAAGGAATACGCAGTATTTT.

This chain joins TRBV28 and TRBJ2-1; unclear D gene. The CDR3 spans 14 residues. V was cut by 2 bases and J by 0 bases, with 5 bases left in between. Per the germline V gene, CDR1 is MDHEN and CDR2 is SYDVKM. Here the CDR3 reads CASSLRGSYNEQFF. The DNA of the CDR3 is TGTGCCAGCAGTTTACGAGGCTCCTACAATGAGCAGTTCTTC. Full variable domain (remainder filled in from reference TRBV28 and TRBJ2-1): DVKVTQSSRYLVKRTGEKVFLECVQDMDHENMFWYRQDPGLGLRLIYFSYDVKMKEKGDIPEGYSVSREKKERFSLILESASTNQTSMYLCASSLRGSYNEQFFGPGTRLTVL.

The V and J genes are TRBV29-1 and TRBJ2-5; 7 positions match TRBD2. Unmatched junction bases numbered 4, after V lost 4 bases and J lost 5 bases. The CDR3 covers 12 residues. Germline CDR1 is SQVTM and CDR2 is ANQGSEA. The CDR3 coding sequence is TGCAGCGTTGTCCGGGGGGTGGAGACCCAGTACTTC. Translated, it gives CSVVRGVETQYF.

This clonotype appeared a few times. J is TRBJ2-2 and V is TRBV25-1; 7 bases match TRBD2. CDR3 size: 14 residues. V dropped 6 bases and J dropped 0; count of bases not matched to a gene: 1. From germline, CDR1 is MGHDK and CDR2 SYGVNS. CDR3 in DNA: TGTGCCAGCAGCGGACTAGCGAACACCGGGGAGCTGTTTTTT. This encodes CASSGLANTGELFF.

This clonotype was recorded a few times. The chain joins TRBV7-2 to TRBJ2-1, with D unresolved. Germline V gene data show CDR1 as SGHTA and CDR2 as FQGNSA. The CDR3 covers 14 residues. Trimming took 2 bases from V and 6 from J, leaving 11 bases between them. CDR3 residues: CASSLKVGSNEQFF. Here the CDR3 DNA reads TGTGCCAGCAGCTTAAAGGTGGGGTCCAATGAGCAGTTCTTC.

Many counts were recorded for this clonotype. The chain joins TRBV20-1 to TRBJ2-7; 7 bases are a match to TRBD1. There are 13 residues in the CDR3. The trim removed 1 base at V and 3 bases at J, leaving 3 bases unmatched. The V gene's germline CDR1 is DFQATT and CDR2 SNEGSKA (reference sequence). The chain's CDR3 is CSARGDSDYEQYF. CDR3 nucleotides: TGCAGTGCTAGAGGGGACAGCGACTACGAGCAGTACTTC.

There are many counts of this clonotype. The rearrangement uses TRBV15 and TRBJ1-2; 7 bases map to TRBD1. The germline gives CDR1 LNHNV, CDR2 YYDKDF (reference sequence). This CDR3 is built from 15 residues. Trimming cost V 1 base and J 6 bases; bases outside gene matches: 8. CDR3 DNA: TGTGCCACCAGCAGAGGTCAGGGGGATGATAATGGCTACACCTTC. As protein: CATSRGQGDDNGYTF.

Ten or more counts support this clonotype. The chain employs TRBV28 and TRBJ2-7, with D unclear. Germline CDR1 is MDHEN and CDR2 is SYDVKM. V gave up 4 bases and J gave up 1 base, with 14 bases separating them. The CDR3 is made up of 15 amino acids. This CDR3 is CASSSPASSSYEQYF. The CDR3 region has the DNA TGTGCCAGCAGTTCTCCAGCTTCATCGTCCTACGAGCAGTACTTC. The full variable domain, with the rest looked up from reference TRBV28 and TRBJ2-7, is DVKVTQSSRYLVKRTGEKVFLECVQDMDHENMFWYRQDPGLGLRLIYFSYDVKMKEKGDIPEGYSVSREKKERFSLILESASTNQTSMYLCASSSPASSSYEQYFGPGTRLTVT.

This clonotype was recorded at least ten times. The chain couples TRBV18 to TRBJ2-6; D ambiguous. CDR1 and CDR2 from the germline V gene are KGHSH and LQKENI. CDR3 length: 12 residues. V was pared by 6 bases and J by 3 bases, with 3 bases between. For the CDR3, the DNA is TGTGCCAGCTCCGTTGGGGCCAACGTCCTGACTTTC. The encoded protein is CASSVGANVLTF.

This clonotype has at least ten counts. This chain links TRBV4-2 with TRBJ2-7, with 7 bases matching TRBD1. Germline V gene sequence: CDR1 LGHNA, CDR2 YNFKEQ. J was trimmed by 1 base and V by 1 base; bases with no gene match: 1. CDR3 length: 14 residues. CDR3 DNA: TGTGCCAGCAGCCAAGGGGGACAGTCCTACGAGCAGTACTTC. This sequence encodes CASSQGGQSYEQYF.

This clonotype was counted many times. The gene calls are TRBV3-1 and TRBJ1-6; D is unclear. The CDR3 length is 14 residues. Germline V CDR1 and CDR2: LGHDT, YNNKEL (reference sequence). V was trimmed by 2 bases and J by 5 bases, leaving 7 bases between them. The CDR3 region is CASSQRTDNSPLHF. The CDR3 DNA reads TGTGCCAGCAGCCAAAGAACAGATAATTCACCCCTCCACTTT.

This clonotype was observed a handful of times. The rearrangement uses TRBV12-3 or TRBV12-4 and TRBJ2-7; no definite D call. This CDR3 region has 14 residues. V dropped 7 bases and J dropped 1 base, with 14 bases sitting between them. This chain's CDR3 is CASTIVGRSYEQYF. CDR3 DNA: TGTGCCAGCACCATAGTCGGACGGTCCTACGAGCAGTACTTC.

This clonotype was counted a single time. The chain links TRBV5-6 to TRBJ2-2, with unresolved D. This CDR3 comprises 16 residues. The V and J ends lost 4 bases and 1 base respectively, with 14 bases between them. Germline V gene data show CDR1 as SGHDT and CDR2 as YYEEEE. CDR3: CASSLDLRRNTGELFF. CDR3 nucleotides: TGTGCCAGCAGCCTCGACTTGAGGAGGAACACCGGGGAGCTGTTTTTT.

This clonotype occurred many times. The chain uses TRBV20-1 and TRBJ2-1, with D perhaps TRBD2 (5 bases). Germline CDR1 and CDR2: DFQATT and SNEGSKA (reference sequence). The V gene lost 0 bases and the J gene lost 10 bases, with 10 bases spanning the gap. The CDR3 sequence is 12 residues long. CDR3 amino acids: CSAREVVAEQFF. CDR3 coding DNA: TGCAGTGCTAGAGAGGTAGTAGCGGAGCAGTTCTTC.

This clonotype was recorded many times. This chain links TRBV18 with TRBJ2-7, with TRBD2 identical over 12 bases. Per the germline V gene, CDR1 is KGHSH and CDR2 is LQKENI. This CDR3 has 16 residues. Trimming at V came to 0 bases and at J to 6 bases, leaving 6 bases not matched to a gene. The CDR3 is CASSPPGLAGRLEQYF. DNA for the CDR3: TGTGCCAGCTCACCACCGGGACTAGCGGGCCGCCTCGAGCAGTACTTC. Complete variable domain (other parts from reference TRBV18 and TRBJ2-7): NAGVMQNPRHLVRRRGQEARLRCSPMKGHSHVYWYRQLPEEGLKFMVYLQKENIIDESGMPKERFSAEFPKEGPSILRIQQVVRGDSAAYFCASSPPGLAGRLEQYFGPGTRLTVT.

The rearrangement joins TRBV5-1 to TRBJ1-6; D may be TRBD1 (6 bases). Trimming took off 0 bases at V and 16 bases at J, with 11 bases between the two ends. In germline, CDR1 is SGHRS, CDR2 YFSETQ. This CDR3 has 12 residues. In DNA form, the CDR3 reads TGCGCCAGCAGCTTGGACAGGGCGTCTCTCCACTTT. This codes for CASSLDRASLHF.

This clonotype was counted many times. The gene calls are TRBV29-1 and TRBJ2-7; D is uncertain. Trimming pared 4 bases from V and 5 bases from J, leaving 3 bases between. Germline loops: CDR1 SQVTM, CDR2 ANQGSEA. CDR3 length equals 9 residues. The CDR3 DNA sequence: TGCAGCGTTGGTCACGAGCAGTACTTC. Protein product: CSVGHEQYF.